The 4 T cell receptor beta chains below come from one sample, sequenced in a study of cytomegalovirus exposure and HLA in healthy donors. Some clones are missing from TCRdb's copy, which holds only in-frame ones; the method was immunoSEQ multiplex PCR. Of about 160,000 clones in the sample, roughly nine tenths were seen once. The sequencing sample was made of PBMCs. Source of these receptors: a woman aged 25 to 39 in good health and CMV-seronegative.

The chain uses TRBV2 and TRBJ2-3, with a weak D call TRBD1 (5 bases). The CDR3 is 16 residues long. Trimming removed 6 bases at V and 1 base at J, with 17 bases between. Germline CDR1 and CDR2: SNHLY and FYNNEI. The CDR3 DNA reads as TGTGCCAGCAGGCCCAGGGCGATGAGTGGCACAGATACGCAGTATTTT. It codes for CASRPRAMSGTDTQYF.

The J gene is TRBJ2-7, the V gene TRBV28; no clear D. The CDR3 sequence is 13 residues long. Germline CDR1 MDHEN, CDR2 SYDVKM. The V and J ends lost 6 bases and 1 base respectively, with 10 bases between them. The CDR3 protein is CASSLPVSYEQYF. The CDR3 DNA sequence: TGTGCCAGCAGCCTTCCGGTGTCCTACGAGCAGTACTTC.

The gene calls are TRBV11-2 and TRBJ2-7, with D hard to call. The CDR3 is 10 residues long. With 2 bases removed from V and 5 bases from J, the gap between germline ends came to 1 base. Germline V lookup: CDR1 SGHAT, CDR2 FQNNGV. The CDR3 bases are TGTGCCAGCAGCTTAAACGAGCAGTACTTC. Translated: CASSLNEQYF. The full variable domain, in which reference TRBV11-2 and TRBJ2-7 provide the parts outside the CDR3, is EAGVAQSPRYKIIEKRQSVAFWCNPISGHATLYWYQQILGQGPKLLIQFQNNGVVDDSQLPKDRFSAERLKGVDSTLKIQPAKLEDSAVYLCASSLNEQYFGPGTRLTVT.

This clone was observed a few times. This CDR3 is CASSQVVAGGPTDTQYF. In nucleotides, the CDR3 is TGTGCCAGCAGCCAAGTCGTTGCGGGAGGGCCCACAGATACGCAGTATTTT. The V call is TRBV4-2, the J call TRBJ2-3, with 9 positions matching TRBD2. Germline V lookup: CDR1 LGHNA, CDR2 YNFKEQ. The junction had 7 bases not matched to a gene; V was cut back by 1 base and J by 2 bases. The CDR3 totals 17 residues.